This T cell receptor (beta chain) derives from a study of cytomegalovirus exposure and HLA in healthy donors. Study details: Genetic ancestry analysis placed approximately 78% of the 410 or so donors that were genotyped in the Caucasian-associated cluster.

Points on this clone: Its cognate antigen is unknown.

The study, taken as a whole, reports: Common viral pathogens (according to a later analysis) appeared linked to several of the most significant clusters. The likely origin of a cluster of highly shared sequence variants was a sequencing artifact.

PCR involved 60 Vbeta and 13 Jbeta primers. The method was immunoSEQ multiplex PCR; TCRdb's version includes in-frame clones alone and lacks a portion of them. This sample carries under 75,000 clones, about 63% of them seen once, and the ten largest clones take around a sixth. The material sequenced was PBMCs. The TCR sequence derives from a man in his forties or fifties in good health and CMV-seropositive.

This chain's CDR3 is CAWSLYSYGYTF. The CDR3 bases are TGTGCCTGGAGTCTCTACTCATATGGCTACACCTTC. V and J are TRBV30 and TRBJ1-2; D gene ambiguous. CDR3 length: 12 amino acids. Trimming pared 2 bases from V and 5 bases from J, leaving 9 bases between. Germline loops: CDR1 GTSNPN, CDR2 SVGIG (reference sequence).